The TCR beta chain under discussion was sequenced for a study of shared clonotypes between healthy human individuals. Overall study: There were three CD4 naive, three CD4 memory, two CD8 naive and one CD8 memory plates per donor.

Turning to this clone: As yet, its antigen is unknown.

The CDR3 covers 14 residues. The trim removed 4 bases at V and 3 bases at J, leaving 5 bases unmatched. Germline V lookup: CDR1 SQVTM, CDR2 ANQGSEA. Findings of the study overall: Generation probabilities were higher for clonotypes shared across all four sorted-subset donors than for unshared ones.

Replicate PCRs from sorted subsets contained around 190 ng DNA, which is around 30,000 T cell genomes. Sequenced by immunoSEQ multiplex PCR; TCRdb stores in-frame clones only, minus some. This repertoire shows over 850,000 clones, around three quarters found once; its top ten account for roughly 0.55%. The sequence was obtained from a man aged 18-30 years in good health. Some clones in this sample may be carry-over from other donors' samples. Specimen: memory CD4+ T cells from PBMCs. Subset described: CD45RA-negative fraction. The chain combines TRBV29-1 with TRBJ2-1; TRBD2 aligns across 8 bases. CDR3 DNA: TGCAGCGTTGGCCCGGGACTAGGCTACAATGAGCAGTTCTTC. Translated, it gives CSVGPGLGYNEQFF.